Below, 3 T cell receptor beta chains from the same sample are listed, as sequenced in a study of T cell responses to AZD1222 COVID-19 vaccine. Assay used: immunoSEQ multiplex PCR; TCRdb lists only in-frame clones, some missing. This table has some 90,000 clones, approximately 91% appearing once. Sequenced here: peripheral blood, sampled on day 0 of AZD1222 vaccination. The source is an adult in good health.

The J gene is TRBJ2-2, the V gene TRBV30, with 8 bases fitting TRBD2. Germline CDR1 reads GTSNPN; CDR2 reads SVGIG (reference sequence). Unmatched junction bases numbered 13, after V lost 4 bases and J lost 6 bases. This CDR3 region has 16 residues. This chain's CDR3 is CAWNPPGGVISGELFF. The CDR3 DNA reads TGTGCCTGGAACCCCCCGGGAGGGGTTATCTCCGGGGAGCTGTTTTTT. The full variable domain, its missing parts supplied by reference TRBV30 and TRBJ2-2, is SQTIHQWPATLVQPVGSPLSLECTVEGTSNPNLYWYRQAAGRGLQLLFYSVGIGQISSEVPQNLSASRPQDRQFILSSKKLLLSDSGFYLCAWNPPGGVISGELFFGEGSRLTVL.

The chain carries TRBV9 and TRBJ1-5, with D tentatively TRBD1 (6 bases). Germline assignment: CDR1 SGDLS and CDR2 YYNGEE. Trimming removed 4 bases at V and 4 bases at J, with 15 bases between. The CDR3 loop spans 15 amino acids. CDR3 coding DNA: TGTGCCAGCAGCCGAACGGGACAAGAGAATCAGCCCCAGCATTTT. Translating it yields CASSRTGQENQPQHF.

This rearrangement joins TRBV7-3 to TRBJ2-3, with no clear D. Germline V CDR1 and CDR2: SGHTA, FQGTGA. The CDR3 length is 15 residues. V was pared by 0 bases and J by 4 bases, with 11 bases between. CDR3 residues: CASSLTVQQSDTQYF. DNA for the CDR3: TGTGCCAGCAGCTTAACTGTCCAGCAGTCAGATACGCAGTATTTT.